The 27 T cell receptor beta chains below come from one sample, sequenced in a study of OX40 agonist ivuxolimab in advanced cancers. Data came from immunoSEQ multiplex PCR; TCRdb stores just in-frame clones and leaves some out. The sample records about 73,000 clones, approximately 92% being singletons. The sequencing used CD4+ or CD8+ T cells sorted from blood, collected in a trial of the OX40 agonist ivuxolimab. The receptors originated from an adult with an advanced solid tumor such as melanoma, head and neck, liver or kidney cancer.

The chain has TRBV6-5 and TRBJ1-5; 8 bases are shared with TRBD1. CDR3 length: 14 residues. J lost 6 bases, V lost 5 bases, and 6 bases had no gene match. Per germline, CDR1 MNHEY and CDR2 SVGAGI. The CDR3 sequence: CASSIQGEVQPQHF. The CDR3, as DNA: TGTGCCAGCAGTATACAGGGGGAGGTTCAGCCCCAGCATTTT.

This clone was picked up a small number of times. The J gene is TRBJ2-3, the V gene TRBV29-1; the match to TRBD1 covers 7 bases. The V segment lost 5 bases and the J segment 0 bases; nucleotides outside the gene matches: 5. The CDR3 spans 14 residues. Looked up from germline, CDR1 is SQVTM and CDR2 is ANQGSEA. This CDR3 is CSVINRGSTDTQYF. The CDR3 DNA is TGCAGCGTTATTAACAGGGGAAGCACAGATACGCAGTATTTT.

The rearrangement joins TRBV9 to TRBJ2-2; D is uncertain. Looked up from germline, CDR1 is SGDLS and CDR2 is YYNGEE. Trimming removed 3 bases from V and 1 base from J, with 13 bases in between. The CDR3 has 16 residues. CDR3 residues: CASSAFLGLNTGELFF. In nucleotides, the CDR3 is TGTGCCAGCAGCGCCTTCCTCGGGTTGAACACCGGGGAGCTGTTTTTT.

The rearrangement links TRBV7-9 to TRBJ2-7; D might be TRBD1 or TRBD2, each matching 6 bases. There are 15 residues in the CDR3. With 5 bases removed from V and 3 bases from J, the gap between germline ends came to 17 bases. Germline CDR1 reads SEHNR; CDR2 reads FQNEAQ (reference sequence). The CDR3 loop is CASSEHREVIYEQYF. The CDR3 DNA reads as TGTGCCAGCAGCGAACACAGGGAGGTAATCTACGAGCAGTACTTC.

The chain carries TRBV5-1 and TRBJ2-2; unclear D gene. Germline CDR1 reads SGHRS; CDR2 reads YFSETQ. Trimming removed 4 bases from V and 2 bases from J, with 12 bases in between. The CDR3 sequence is 15 residues long. This CDR3 is CASSNSDTNTGELFF. The CDR3 DNA reads TGCGCCAGCAGCAATTCGGATACAAACACCGGGGAGCTGTTTTTT.

The genes are TRBV5-1 and TRBJ1-2, with unresolved D. The germline V gene has CDR1 SGHRS and CDR2 YFSETQ. The CDR3 has 13 amino acids. V lost 0 bases and J lost 10, with 13 bases in between. The CDR3 sequence: CASSLAESWNYTF. The CDR3 DNA is TGCGCCAGCAGCTTGGCCGAATCGTGGAACTACACCTTC.

This sequence joins TRBV2 and TRBJ1-5, with D perhaps TRBD1 (6 bases). Germline V CDR1 and CDR2: SNHLY, FYNNEI. The CDR3 sequence is 14 residues long. V lost 6 bases and J lost 0, with 9 bases in between. CDR3 in amino acids: CASRTGYSNQPQHF. The CDR3 region has the DNA TGTGCCAGCAGAACAGGGTATAGCAATCAGCCCCAGCATTTT.

There are a few counts of this clone. V gene TRBV4-1 combines with J gene TRBJ1-6; no definite D call. Germline V gene sequence: CDR1 MGHRA, CDR2 YSYEKL. The CDR3 length is 16 residues. V dropped 0 bases and J dropped 6 bases, with 12 bases sitting between them. The CDR3 nucleotides read TGCGCCAGCAGCCAAGAGAGAACAGAGCTTAATTCACCCCTCCACTTT. It yields the protein CASSQERTELNSPLHF.

As to this clone: A read error may account for a junction end that differs from germline. Other DNA sequences within the sample encode an identical CDR3. The V and J genes are TRBV6-1 and TRBJ2-2; D unresolved. CDR1 and CDR2 from the germline V gene are MNHNS and SASEGT. The CDR3 contains 12 residues. The CDR3 DNA sequence: TGCGCCAGCAGTGCTCCCACCGGGGAGCTGTTTTTT. Protein sequence: CASSAPTGELFF.

This chain uses TRBV15 with TRBJ2-7; 12 bases align to TRBD2. The germline V gene has CDR1 LNHNV and CDR2 YYDKDF (reference sequence). V was pared by 6 bases and J by 1 base, with 4 bases of the junction left unmatched. The CDR3 has 15 residues. As DNA, the CDR3 is TGTGCCACCAGTCCTAGCGGGGGGGTTTCCTACGAGCAGTACTTC. Protein: CATSPSGGVSYEQYF.

The chain carries TRBV5-4 and TRBJ1-2, with no clear D. This CDR3 is 13 amino acids long. Per germline, CDR1 SGHNT and CDR2 YYREEE (reference sequence). The V end was cut by 0 bases, the J end by 8 bases, with 11 bases between. CDR3 sequence: CASSLGGYQGYTF. CDR3 DNA: TGTGCCAGCAGCTTGGGGGGTTATCAAGGCTACACCTTC.

The chain is built from TRBV6-4 and TRBJ2-6; TRBD2 is a possible D gene (7 bases). CDR1 and CDR2 from the germline V gene are MRHNA and SNTAGT. Trimming took off 2 bases at V and 1 base at J, with 9 bases between the two ends. This CDR3 has 16 residues. CDR3 loop: CASSDGGASGANVLTF. CDR3 sequence (DNA): TGTGCCAGCAGTGACGGGGGGGCATCTGGGGCCAACGTCCTGACTTTC.

The chain carries TRBV27 and TRBJ1-5; 8 bases align to TRBD1. The length of the CDR3 is 14 residues. Germline-derived CDR1 and CDR2 are MNHEY and SMNVEV (reference sequence). J was trimmed by 5 bases and V by 6 bases; bases with no gene match: 6. The CDR3 DNA reads as TGTGCCAGCAGCTACGGACAGGGTGATCAGCCCCAGCATTTT. This sequence encodes CASSYGQGDQPQHF.

The rearrangement joins TRBV5-6 to TRBJ2-5; a weak D match, TRBD1 (6 bases). The CDR3 runs 15 residues. Germline loops: CDR1 SGHDT, CDR2 YYEEEE. V dropped 4 bases and J dropped 4 bases, with 17 bases sitting between them. The CDR3 nucleotides read TGTGCCAGCAGCCCGGCAGGGACAACCCCAGAGACCCAGTACTTC. This gives the protein CASSPAGTTPETQYF. Combining the CDR3 with reference TRBV5-6 and TRBJ2-5 gives the whole variable domain DAGVTQSPTHLIKTRGQQVTLRCSPKSGHDTVSWYQQALGQGPQFIFQYYEEEERQRGNFPDRFSGHQFPNYSSELNVNALLLGDSALYLCASSPAGTTPETQYFGPGTRLLVL.

The rearrangement joins TRBV9 to TRBJ2-1; perhaps TRBD1 as D (6 bases). The V end was cut by 0 bases, the J end by 10 bases, with 14 bases between. Germline V lookup: CDR1 SGDLS, CDR2 YYNGEE. This CDR3 is 14 amino acids long. This CDR3 is CASSVAMGTSEQFF. In DNA form, the CDR3 reads TGTGCCAGCAGCGTAGCTATGGGGACAAGCGAGCAGTTCTTC.

CDR3 loop: CASSYSINGIAEQFF. The DNA for the CDR3 is TGTGCCAGCAGTTACTCGATAAATGGGATCGCAGAGCAGTTCTTC. V and J are TRBV6-5 and TRBJ2-1; D call uncertain. The CDR3 extends over 15 amino acids. V was shortened by 0 bases and J by 10 bases, with 16 bases between the two germline ends. Germline V gene sequence: CDR1 MNHEY, CDR2 SVGAGI.

This chain connects TRBV7-2 to TRBJ2-3, with TRBD2 matching 7 bases. Germline-derived CDR1 and CDR2 are SGHTA and FQGNSA. The CDR3 spans 17 residues. V dropped 1 base and J dropped 2; count of bases not matched to a gene: 9. The CDR3 DNA sequence: TGTGCCAGCAGCTTAGGCGGTTTGGGGGGGGACACAGATACGCAGTATTTT. It is translated as CASSLGGLGGDTDTQYF.

The V call is TRBV19, the J call TRBJ1-4; 7 nucleotides line up with TRBD1. Trimming removed 4 bases from V and 7 bases from J; junction bases left unmatched: 9. Germline V gene sequence: CDR1 LNHDA, CDR2 SQIVND (reference sequence). CDR3 length equals 15 residues. The CDR3 reads CASSTPQGRVEKLFF. Here the CDR3 DNA reads TGTGCCAGTAGTACTCCACAGGGGAGGGTTGAAAAACTGTTTTTT.

The chain uses TRBV27 and TRBJ2-1; D unclear. The CDR3 loop spans 15 amino acids. Germline lookup yields CDR1 MNHEY and CDR2 SMNVEV (reference sequence). V lost 3 bases, J lost 1 base, and 10 bases lay in between. CDR3 in DNA: TGTGCCAGCAGTTTGACACGTACATCCTACAATGAGCAGTTCTTC. Its translation: CASSLTRTSYNEQFF.

V and J are TRBV11-2 and TRBJ1-2; D remains ambiguous. CDR1 is SGHAT and CDR2 is FQNNGV in the germline V gene. This CDR3 contains 17 residues. V shed 1 base and J shed 0 bases, with 15 bases lying between them. CDR3 in amino acids: CASSLGFVPGANYGYTF. The CDR3, as DNA: TGTGCCAGCAGCTTAGGATTCGTCCCGGGTGCTAACTATGGCTACACCTTC.

The sample holds one count of this clone. This chain connects TRBV27 to TRBJ2-7, with 8 positions matching TRBD2. V gave up 5 bases and J gave up 0 bases; unmatched junction bases: 9. CDR1 is MNHEY, CDR2 SMNVEV, per germline (reference sequence). The CDR3 extends over 16 amino acids. The CDR3 reads CASSASGGETSYEQYF. The CDR3 nucleotides are TGTGCCAGCAGTGCCTCCGGGGGGGAAACCTCCTACGAGCAGTACTTC.

This clone has just one count. The chain links TRBV7-8 to TRBJ2-7; D is unresolved. The CDR3 extends over 15 amino acids. The germline V gene encodes CDR1 SGHVS and CDR2 FQNEAQ. The V end lost 1 base, the J end lost 0 bases, and 10 bases lay between the germline ends. The CDR3 reads CASSLDDLSSYEQYF. DNA of the CDR3: TGTGCCAGCAGCTTAGACGACTTGAGCTCCTACGAGCAGTACTTC. The full variable domain, in which reference TRBV7-8 and TRBJ2-7 provide the parts outside the CDR3, is GAGVSQSPRYKVAKRGQDVALRCDPISGHVSLFWYQQALGQGPEFLTYFQNEAQLDKSGLPSDRFFAERPEGSVSTLKIQRTQQEDSAVYLCASSLDDLSSYEQYFGPGTRLTVT.

The count of this clone is one. DNA for the CDR3: TGTGCCTGGAGTATATGGGCAGGTAATTTGGATGGCTACACCTTC. It specifies CAWSIWAGNLDGYTF. The V and J genes are TRBV30 and TRBJ1-2, with unresolved D. CDR1 GTSNPN and CDR2 SVGIG come from the germline V gene (reference sequence). V lost 2 bases to trimming and J lost 6 bases, with 19 bases between them. This CDR3 has 15 residues. The variable domain in full, with the rest retrieved from reference TRBV30 and TRBJ1-2, is SQTIHQWPATLVQPVGSPLSLECTVEGTSNPNLYWYRQAAGRGLQLLFYSVGIGQISSEVPQNLSASRPQDRQFILSSKKLLLSDSGFYLCAWSIWAGNLDGYTFGSGTRLTVV.

The V call is TRBV9, the J call TRBJ2-7; D is unresolved. V shed 0 bases and J shed 3 bases, with 7 bases lying between them. The CDR3 is made up of 13 amino acids. Germline V lookup: CDR1 SGDLS, CDR2 YYNGEE. The CDR3 bases are TGTGCCAGCAGCGTAGACGGTTTCTACGAGCAGTACTTC. This codes for CASSVDGFYEQYF.

The chain couples TRBV6-4 to TRBJ2-3, with D possibly matching TRBD2 (6 bases). The germline V gene has CDR1 MRHNA and CDR2 SNTAGT. CDR3 size: 14 residues. Deletions cut 8 bases from V and 0 bases from J, with 12 bases between. The CDR3 loop is CASSPGTSTDTQYF. The CDR3 DNA reads TGTGCCAGCTCCCCCGGGACTAGCACAGATACGCAGTATTTT.

The CDR3 bases are TGTGCCAGCAGCTTAGGGGGGGCCACTGAAGCTTTCTTT. Its translation is CASSLGGATEAFF. The chain carries TRBV7-9 and TRBJ1-1; D is possibly TRBD1 (6 bases). The length of the CDR3 is 13 residues. V lost 1 base and J 4 bases, leaving 7 bases between the germline ends. Germline CDR1 SEHNR, CDR2 FQNEAQ (reference sequence).

This chain uses TRBV11-2 with TRBJ1-1; 7 bases match TRBD1. With 1 base clipped from V and 4 bases from J, the junction kept 12 bases outside the gene matches. CDR1 is SGHAT, CDR2 FQNNGV, per germline. The CDR3 length is 17 residues. CDR3 sequence reads: CASSLGWEGASGTEAFF. The CDR3, as DNA: TGTGCCAGCAGCTTAGGGTGGGAGGGGGCATCTGGCACTGAAGCTTTCTTT. Looking up the rest from reference TRBV11-2 and TRBJ1-1 gives the full variable domain: EAGVAQSPRYKIIEKRQSVAFWCNPISGHATLYWYQQILGQGPKLLIQFQNNGVVDDSQLPKDRFSAERLKGVDSTLKIQPAKLEDSAVYLCASSLGWEGASGTEAFFGQGTRLTVV.